The 14 T cell receptor beta chains below come from one sample, sequenced in a study of blood T cell repertoires in COVID-19. TCRdb's table, derived via immunoSEQ multiplex PCR, lists solely in-frame clones and lacks some. The sample has a few hundred thousand clones, about nine tenths seen once; the top ten hold roughly 9.8%. What was sequenced was peripheral blood. The receptors were sampled from a man aged 40-55 years who had recovered from COVID-19.

The J gene is TRBJ1-5, the V gene TRBV19; 7 positions match TRBD1. The CDR3 spans 16 residues. Germline CDR1 is LNHDA and CDR2 is SQIVND (reference sequence). The trim removed 5 bases at V and 7 bases at J, leaving 14 bases unmatched. CDR3 bases: TGTGCCAGTAGTCCCAGGACAGGCACTTCACTACAGCCCCAGCATTTT. Translating gives CASSPRTGTSLQPQHF.

The V and J genes are TRBV18 and TRBJ2-1; 9 positions agree with TRBD1. CDR1 and CDR2 (germline): KGHSH, LQKENI. The CDR3 loop spans 18 amino acids. The trim removed 3 bases at V and 3 bases at J, leaving 12 bases unmatched. DNA of the CDR3: TGTGCCAGCTCACCCCGGGACAGGGCTTTCATGAACTACAATGAGCAGTTCTTC. Translating gives CASSPRDRAFMNYNEQFF.

The chain is built from TRBV19 and TRBJ2-1; 8 positions match TRBD2. This CDR3 comprises 16 residues. Trimming at V came to 4 bases and at J to 2 bases, leaving 7 bases not matched to a gene. Germline assignment: CDR1 LNHDA and CDR2 SQIVND (reference sequence). CDR3 in amino acids: CASSKLGGRTYNEQFF. The CDR3 coding sequence is TGTGCCAGTAGTAAATTAGGCGGGAGGACCTACAATGAGCAGTTCTTC.

This clone was observed a single time. In nucleotides, the CDR3 is TGTGCCAGCAGCTTAGGGCGGCAGAACACCGGGGAGCTGTTTTTT. Translating it yields CASSLGRQNTGELFF. The rearrangement uses TRBV7-9 and TRBJ2-2; D gene uncertain. The germline V gene has CDR1 SEHNR and CDR2 FQNEAQ (reference sequence). The CDR3 contains 15 residues. V lost 1 base to trimming and J lost 1 base, with 7 bases between them.

The rearrangement uses TRBV19 and TRBJ2-7; possibly TRBD1 for D (5 bases). V dropped 8 bases and J dropped 7 bases, with 15 bases sitting between them. CDR1 and CDR2 (germline): LNHDA, SQIVND (reference sequence). The CDR3 contains 12 residues. This CDR3 reads CASSGRVREQYF. Here the CDR3 DNA reads TGTGCCAGTTCCGGCAGGGTACGGGAGCAGTACTTC.

This clone has a handful of counts. The chain uses TRBV30 and TRBJ2-2, with D possibly TRBD1 on 6 matching bases. The V gene's germline CDR1 is GTSNPN and CDR2 SVGIG (reference sequence). V gave up 2 bases and J gave up 6 bases, with 13 bases separating them. This CDR3 is 14 amino acids long. CDR3 DNA: TGTGCCTGGAGTAGGTCAGGGGTTGCCGGGGAGCTGTTTTTT. Translating gives CAWSRSGVAGELFF.

This clone was observed once. V and J are TRBV7-3 and TRBJ1-1, with D tentatively TRBD1 (6 bases). Per germline, CDR1 SGHTA and CDR2 FQGTGA. V was cut by 3 bases and J by 2 bases, with 7 bases left in between. The CDR3 is 13 amino acids. CDR3: CASSLGQNTEAFF. The CDR3 region has the DNA TGTGCCAGCAGCTTGGGACAAAACACTGAAGCTTTCTTT.

The chain carries TRBV7-3 and TRBJ2-1, with D perhaps TRBD2 (5 bases). This CDR3 has 15 amino acids. Germline loops: CDR1 SGHTA, CDR2 FQGTGA. The V end was cut by 3 bases, the J end by 1 base, with 10 bases between. The CDR3 DNA is TGTGCCAGCAGCTTGGGAGCGGAATCCTACAATGAGCAGTTCTTC. This translates into CASSLGAESYNEQFF.

As for this clone: Mismatch with germline at one junction end may stem from a read error. The chain employs TRBV6-2 or TRBV6-3 and TRBJ1-3, with D tentatively TRBD1 (5 bases). CDR1 MNHEY and CDR2 SVGEGT come from the germline V gene. This CDR3 is 12 amino acids long. The CDR3 DNA reads TGTGCCAGCAGTTCCTCGACAGCAGGCCTTTGGTTT. Its translation: CASSSSTAGLWF.

The chain employs TRBV7-8 and TRBJ2-1; 10 bases align to TRBD2. Germline assignment: CDR1 SGHVS and CDR2 FQNEAQ. The CDR3 runs 16 residues. The junction had 8 bases not matched to a gene; V was cut back by 5 bases and J by 4 bases. The CDR3 bases are TGTGCCAGCAGCCTCCGGACTAGCGGCTTATACAATGAGCAGTTCTTC. It is translated as CASSLRTSGLYNEQFF.

The chain combines TRBV7-2 with TRBJ1-6; 7 bases are shared with TRBD1. The CDR3 has 16 residues. Trimming at V came to 5 bases and at J to 7 bases, leaving 11 bases not matched to a gene. Germline CDR1 reads SGHTA; CDR2 reads FQGNSA. The CDR3 nucleotides read TGTGCCAGCAGCCCCGGGCTTCAGGGGGGAAATTCACCCCTCCACTTT. Its protein is CASSPGLQGGNSPLHF.

This chain connects TRBV5-4 to TRBJ1-2, with 10 bases identical to TRBD1. This CDR3 spans 15 amino acids. In germline, CDR1 is SGHNT, CDR2 YYREEE (reference sequence). V shed 3 bases and J 6 bases; nucleotides not matched to a gene: 8. The CDR3 nucleotides are TGTGCCAGCAGCTGGAGGGACAGGGGTTTCGATGGCTACACCTTC. It translates to CASSWRDRGFDGYTF.

This clone was found a few times. The chain combines TRBV19 with TRBJ2-3; TRBD2 aligns across 14 bases. CDR3 length equals 17 residues. V was pared by 6 bases and J by 1 base, with 6 bases of the junction left unmatched. Germline V gene sequence: CDR1 LNHDA, CDR2 SQIVND (reference sequence). The CDR3 region has the DNA TGTGCCAGTAGCATACCGGGACTAGCGGGAGGCACAGATACGCAGTATTTT. Translated, it gives CASSIPGLAGGTDTQYF.

This clone was counted a few times. The chain has TRBV24-1 and TRBJ1-6; D remains ambiguous. Trimming left V 8 bases short and J 6 bases short, with 22 bases between. CDR3 length equals 17 residues. Germline lookup yields CDR1 KGHDR and CDR2 SFDVKD. The CDR3 loop reads CATNLGGQEECNSPLHF. In DNA form, the CDR3 reads TGTGCCACCAATCTTGGCGGCCAGGAGGAATGTAATTCACCCCTCCACTTT.